This T cell receptor (beta chain) is drawn from a study of blood T cells in healthy people across ages. Each donor had around 11 milliliters of peripheral blood drawn. The CDR3 has 14 residues. Germline V CDR1 and CDR2: SGHTA, FQGNSA. V shed 5 bases and J shed 7 bases, with 18 bases lying between them. About this clonotype: Its matching antigen is unknown.

Using a J-beta primer mix together with a sample-barcoded 5' primer, a second PCR was run for roughly 6 to 11 cycles. Each cDNA molecule was tagged by a template-switch adaptor with 12 random nucleotides. Each CDR3 protein gets one entry after TCRdb re-called the 5' RACE reads with MiXCR. The sample carries 700,000 to 900,000 distinct CDR3 sequences, 50% to 65% recorded once. Whole-study results and caveats: Compared with aged donors, long-lived donors showed fewer expanded clones, suggesting selection. Naive T cell percentage by flow cytometry tracked strongly with beta diversity.

The gene calls are TRBV7-2 and TRBJ2-7; D is unresolved. Sequences were obtained from blood. The receptor was derived from a man at least 80 years old in good health. Written as DNA, the CDR3 is TGTGCCAGCAGCCTCATGTCGGATTTAAATGAGCAGTACTTC. Translation: CASSLMSDLNEQYF. The complete variable domain, with remaining parts taken from reference TRBV7-2 and TRBJ2-7, reads GAGVSQSPSNKVTEKGKDVELRCDPISGHTALYWYRQSLGQGLEFLIYFQGNSAPDKSGLPSDRFSAERTGGSVSTLTIQRTQQEDSAVYLCASSLMSDLNEQYFGPGTRLTVT.